This T cell receptor (beta chain) was sequenced for a study of blood T cells in healthy people across ages. CDR1 is DFQATT, CDR2 SNEGSKA, per germline (reference sequence). The CDR3 is 13 residues long. Trimming removed 2 bases at V and 6 bases at J, with 10 bases between. Sample-barcoded 5' priming and a J-beta primer mix drove a second PCR of 7 to 11 cycles. TCRdb reanalysed the 5' RACE reads using MiXCR and keeps one entry per CDR3 protein. Here the sample spans some 1,500,000 distinct CDR3 sequences, less than 45% being singletons. This clonotype was obtained from a woman aged 18-35 years in good health. The specimen sequenced was blood. The chain carries TRBV20-1 and TRBJ1-4; D remains unclear. The CDR3 region is CSARLGTDEKLFF. The CDR3 DNA reads as TGCAGTGCTAGACTGGGAACCGATGAAAAACTGTTTTTT.